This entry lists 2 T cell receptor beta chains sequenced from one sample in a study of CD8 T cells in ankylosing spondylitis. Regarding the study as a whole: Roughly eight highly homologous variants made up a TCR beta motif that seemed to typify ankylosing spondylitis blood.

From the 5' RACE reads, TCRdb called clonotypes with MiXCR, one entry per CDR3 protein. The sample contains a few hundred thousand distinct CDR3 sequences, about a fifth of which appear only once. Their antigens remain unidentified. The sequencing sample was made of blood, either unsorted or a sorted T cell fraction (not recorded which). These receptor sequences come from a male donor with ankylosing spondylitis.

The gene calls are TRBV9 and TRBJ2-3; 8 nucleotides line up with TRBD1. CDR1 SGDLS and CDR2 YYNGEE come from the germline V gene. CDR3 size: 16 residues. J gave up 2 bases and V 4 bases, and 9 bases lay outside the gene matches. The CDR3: CASSLRARGLTDTQYF. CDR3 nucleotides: TGTGCCAGCAGCCTCAGGGCCAGGGGGCTCACAGATACGCAGTATTTT.

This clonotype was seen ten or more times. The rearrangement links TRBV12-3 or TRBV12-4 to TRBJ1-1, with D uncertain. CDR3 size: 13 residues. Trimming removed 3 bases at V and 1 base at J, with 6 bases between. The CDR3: CASSFHPNTEAFF. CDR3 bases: TGTGCCAGCAGTTTTCATCCGAACACTGAAGCTTTCTTT.